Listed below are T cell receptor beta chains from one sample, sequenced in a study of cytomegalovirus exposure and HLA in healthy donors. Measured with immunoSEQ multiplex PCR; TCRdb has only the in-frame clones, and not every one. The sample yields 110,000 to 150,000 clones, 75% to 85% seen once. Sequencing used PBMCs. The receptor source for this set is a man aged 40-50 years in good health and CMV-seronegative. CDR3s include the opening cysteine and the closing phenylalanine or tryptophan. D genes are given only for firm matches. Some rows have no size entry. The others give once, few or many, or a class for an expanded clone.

CDR3 protein: CASSLGGTFNSNQPQHF
CDR3 DNA: TGTGCCAGCAGCTTAGGTGGGACATTTAATAGCAATCAGCCCCAGCATTTT
D gene: -
clone size: -
V gene: TRBV7-2
J gene: TRBJ1-5

CDR3 protein: CASSLDTLDVSEQYF
CDR3 DNA: TGCGCCAGCAGCTTGGACACCCTCGATGTGTCCGAGCAGTACTTC
D gene: -
clone size: -
V gene: TRBV5-1
J gene: TRBJ2-7

CDR3 protein: CASSPQRVGNEQFF
CDR3 DNA: TGTGCCAGCTCACCACAACGGGTGGGCAATGAGCAGTTCTTC
D gene: -
clone size: -
V gene: TRBV18
J gene: TRBJ2-1

CDR3 protein: CASSLSAGTGLYEQFF
CDR3 DNA: TGTGCCAGCAGCTTAAGTGCGGGGACAGGGCTCTATGAGCAGTTCTTC
D gene: TRBD1
clone size: -
V gene: TRBV11-2
J gene: TRBJ2-1

CDR3 protein: CASSPPGLPPGELFF
CDR3 DNA: TGTGCCAGCAGCCCACCGGGACTACCTCCCGGGGAGCTGTTTTTT
D gene: TRBD2
clone size: few
V gene: TRBV5-6
J gene: TRBJ2-2

CDR3 protein: CASSVVGGTNTEAFF
CDR3 DNA: TGTGCCAGCAGCGTAGTTGGGGGCACAAACACTGAAGCTTTCTTT
D gene: -
clone size: once
V gene: TRBV9
J gene: TRBJ1-1

CDR3 protein: CATSGPVRDRTSYEQYF
CDR3 DNA: TGTGCCACCAGCGGACCAGTTAGGGACAGAACGTCCTACGAGCAGTACTTC
D gene: TRBD1
clone size: -
V gene: TRBV15
J gene: TRBJ2-7

CDR3 protein: CSGAPSRDFGYTF
CDR3 DNA: TGCAGCGGTGCCCCTAGCCGGGATTTTGGCTACACCTTC
D gene: -
clone size: -
V gene: TRBV29-1
J gene: TRBJ1-2

CDR3 protein: CAWSGVAGNQPQHF
CDR3 DNA: TGTGCCTGGTCTGGGGTGGCGGGAAATCAGCCCCAGCATTTT
D gene: -
clone size: -
V gene: TRBV30
J gene: TRBJ1-5

CDR3 protein: CASSQIRSGNTIYF
CDR3 DNA: TGTGCCAGCAGCCAAATACGGTCTGGAAACACCATATATTTT
D gene: -
clone size: -
V gene: TRBV14
J gene: TRBJ1-3

CDR3 protein: CAFSPGGSEKLFF
CDR3 DNA: TGTGCCTTTTCCCCAGGGGGCAGTGAAAAACTGTTTTTT
D gene: TRBD1
clone size: -
V gene: TRBV30
J gene: TRBJ1-4

CDR3 protein: CSVPGHSQETQYF
CDR3 DNA: TGCAGCGTTCCGGGACACTCCCAAGAGACCCAGTACTTC
D gene: -
clone size: few
V gene: TRBV29-1
J gene: TRBJ2-5

CDR3 protein: CASKSGQGNTEAFF
CDR3 DNA: TGTGCCAGTAAGTCGGGACAGGGTAACACTGAAGCTTTCTTT
D gene: TRBD1
clone size: -
V gene: TRBV19
J gene: TRBJ1-1

CDR3 protein: CASMAADATNEKLFF
CDR3 DNA: TGTGCCAGCATGGCGGCCGATGCAACTAATGAAAAACTGTTTTTT
D gene: -
clone size: -
V gene: TRBV27
J gene: TRBJ1-4

CDR3 protein: CASRKHRDTEAFF
CDR3 DNA: TGCGCCAGCAGGAAACACAGGGACACTGAAGCTTTCTTT
D gene: -
clone size: -
V gene: TRBV23-1
J gene: TRBJ1-1

CDR3 protein: CASNGGLVLETQYF
CDR3 DNA: TGTGCCAGCAATGGGGGACTAGTCCTAGAGACCCAGTACTTC
D gene: TRBD2
clone size: once
V gene: TRBV2
J gene: TRBJ2-5

CDR3 protein: CASSLPGLNTGELFF
CDR3 DNA: TGTGCCAGCAGCTTACCTGGACTGAACACCGGGGAGCTGTTTTTT
D gene: -
clone size: once
V gene: TRBV11-2
J gene: TRBJ2-2

CDR3 protein: CASSSRDGSTEAFF
CDR3 DNA: TGCGCCAGCAGCTCCAGGGATGGGTCCACTGAAGCTTTCTTT
D gene: -
clone size: -
V gene: TRBV5-1
J gene: TRBJ1-1

CDR3 protein: CASTPRDRLYEQYF
CDR3 DNA: TGTGCCAGCACTCCACGGGACAGACTATACGAGCAGTACTTC
D gene: TRBD1
clone size: -
V gene: TRBV6-6
J gene: TRBJ2-7

CDR3 protein: CASSPPGIAGAGANVLTF
CDR3 DNA: TGCGCCAGCAGCCCCCCGGGGATAGCGGGGGCGGGGGCCAACGTCCTGACTTTC
D gene: TRBD2
clone size: -
V gene: TRBV4-1
J gene: TRBJ2-6

CDR3 protein: CASSIGLRWNTEAFF
CDR3 DNA: TGTGCCAGTAGTATAGGATTGCGGTGGAACACTGAAGCTTTCTTT
D gene: -
clone size: -
V gene: TRBV19
J gene: TRBJ1-1

CDR3 protein: CASSYTGAGIHEQYF
CDR3 DNA: TGTGCCAGCAGTTACACAGGGGCGGGAATCCACGAGCAGTACTTC
D gene: -
clone size: once
V gene: TRBV6-5
J gene: TRBJ2-7

CDR3 protein: CASLTGGRNYGYTF
CDR3 DNA: TGTGCCAGCCTAACAGGGGGCCGTAACTATGGCTACACCTTC
D gene: TRBD1
clone size: -
V gene: TRBV6-1
J gene: TRBJ1-2

CDR3 protein: CASSTRLDRGERGSNQPQHF
CDR3 DNA: TGTGCCAGTAGTACCCGACTCGACAGGGGGGAAAGAGGGAGCAATCAGCCCCAGCATTTT
D gene: TRBD1
clone size: -
V gene: TRBV19
J gene: TRBJ1-5

CDR3 protein: CASSSFLTRNTEAFF
CDR3 DNA: TGTGCCAGCAGCTCCTTCCTGACAAGAAACACTGAAGCTTTCTTT
D gene: -
clone size: -
V gene: TRBV7-6
J gene: TRBJ1-1